This T cell receptor (beta chain) was obtained from a study of cytomegalovirus exposure and HLA in healthy donors. PCR primers comprised 60 Vbeta and 13 Jbeta primers. Generated by immunoSEQ multiplex PCR, the TCRdb table keeps only in-frame clones and is missing some. Here the sample spans approximately 100,000 clones, roughly 79% being singletons. CDR3 length: 17 residues. With V trimmed by 3 bases and J by 2 bases, 9 bases remained unmatched. The germline gives CDR1 MGHRA, CDR2 YSYEKL. A note on this clone: What it binds is unknown.

Study observations and caveats: An observed cluster of highly shared sequence variants was recorded as a likely sequencing artifact.

The specimen sequenced was PBMCs. V usage is TRBV4-1 and J usage is TRBJ2-2, with 7 bases that match TRBD1. This receptor was obtained from a man aged 40-50 years in good health and CMV-seronegative. The CDR3 sequence is CASSHNPGQTNTGELFF. CDR3 coding DNA: TGCGCCAGCAGCCATAACCCGGGACAGACCAACACCGGGGAGCTGTTTTTT.